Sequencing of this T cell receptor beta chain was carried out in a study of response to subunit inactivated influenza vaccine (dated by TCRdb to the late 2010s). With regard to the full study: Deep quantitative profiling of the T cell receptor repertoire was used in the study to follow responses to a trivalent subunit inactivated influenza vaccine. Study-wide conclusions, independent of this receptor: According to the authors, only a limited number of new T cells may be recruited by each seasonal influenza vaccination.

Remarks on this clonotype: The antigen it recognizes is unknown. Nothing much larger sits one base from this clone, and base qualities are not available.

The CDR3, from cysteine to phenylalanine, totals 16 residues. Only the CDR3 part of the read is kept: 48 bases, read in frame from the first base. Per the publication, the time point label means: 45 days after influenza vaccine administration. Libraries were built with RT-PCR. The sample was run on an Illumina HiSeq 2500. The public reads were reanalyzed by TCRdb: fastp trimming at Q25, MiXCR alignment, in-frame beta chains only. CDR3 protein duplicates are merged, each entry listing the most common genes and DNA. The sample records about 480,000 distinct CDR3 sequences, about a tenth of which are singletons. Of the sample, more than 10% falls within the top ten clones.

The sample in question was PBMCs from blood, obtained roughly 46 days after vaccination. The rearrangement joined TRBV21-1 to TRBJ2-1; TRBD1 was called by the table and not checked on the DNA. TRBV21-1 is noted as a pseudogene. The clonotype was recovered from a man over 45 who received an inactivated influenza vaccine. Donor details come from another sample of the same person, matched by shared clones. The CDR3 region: CASSKHPGRGINEQFF. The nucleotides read TGTGCCAGCAGCAAACACCCGGGCCGAGGGATCAATGAGCAGTTCTTC.